These 10 T cell receptor beta chains came from one sample sequenced in a study of shared clonotypes between healthy human individuals. The protocol was immunoSEQ multiplex PCR, while the TCRdb copy is restricted to in-frame clones and leaves out a portion. Here the sample spans approximately 82,000 clones, 62% being singletons. Sequencing input: memory CD8+ T cells sorted from blood. Subset meaning: CD45RO+ cells pooled with CCR7-negative TemRA cells. The receptors were gathered from a man aged 25 to 40 in good health.

The chain carries TRBV7-2 and TRBJ2-5, with a weak D call TRBD2 (6 bases). The V and J ends lost 1 base and 2 bases respectively, with 8 bases between them. The CDR3 is made up of 14 amino acids. Germline V gives CDR1 SGHTA, CDR2 FQGNSA. CDR3 DNA sequence: TGTGCCAGCAGCTTAGATCTAGCGCAAGAGACCCAGTACTTC. It yields the protein CASSLDLAQETQYF.

The rearrangement joins TRBV7-9 to TRBJ1-4; 12 bases align to TRBD1. Trimming at V came to 5 bases and at J to 1 base, leaving 8 bases not matched to a gene. Germline CDR1 reads SEHNR; CDR2 reads FQNEAQ (reference sequence). The CDR3 is 18 residues long. For the CDR3, the DNA is TGTGCCAGCAGCATTGGGGACAGGGGGCTAGAAACTAATGAAAAACTGTTTTTT. Amino acid sequence: CASSIGDRGLETNEKLFF.

The J gene is TRBJ2-7, the V gene TRBV6-4; 11 bases agree with TRBD2. The V gene end was trimmed by 8 bases and the J gene end by 7 bases; junction bases not matched to a gene: 19. CDR3 length equals 17 residues. Germline CDR1 and CDR2: MRHNA and SNTAGT. The CDR3, as DNA: TGTGCCAGCGACATCACATGTGAGACTAGCGGGGCTGGAGAGCAGTACTTC. Amino acid sequence: CASDITCETSGAGEQYF.

The V and J genes are TRBV6-1 and TRBJ2-2, with 8 bases aligning to TRBD1. Losses at the gene ends were 7 bases for V and 3 bases for J; bases not matched to a gene: 4. The CDR3 extends over 14 amino acids. Germline CDR1 is MNHNS and CDR2 is SASEGT. In nucleotides, the CDR3 is TGTGCCAGCAAAGGACAGGGACACACCGGGGAGCTGTTTTTT. Protein sequence: CASKGQGHTGELFF.

This clone was seen at least ten times. This rearrangement joins TRBV9 to TRBJ2-1; no definite D call. CDR3 length equals 15 residues. V gave up 0 bases and J gave up 8 bases, with 15 bases separating them. CDR1 SGDLS and CDR2 YYNGEE come from the germline V gene. The CDR3 region has the DNA TGTGCCAGCAGCGTAGGGGTCGGGTACGCTGATGAGCAGTTCTTC. This gives the protein CASSVGVGYADEQFF.

The rearrangement links TRBV11-3 to TRBJ2-7, with 10 bases fitting TRBD2. CDR3 length equals 15 residues. Germline CDR1 SGHNT, CDR2 YENEEA. Losses at the gene ends were 1 base for V and 3 bases for J; bases not matched to a gene: 3. CDR3 loop: CASSLGLAGVYEQYF. CDR3 sequence (DNA): TGTGCCAGCAGCTTAGGGCTAGCGGGAGTCTACGAGCAGTACTTC.

The V gene is TRBV29-1, the J gene TRBJ2-2, with TRBD1 as a possible D gene (5 bases). The CDR3 runs 15 residues. With 4 bases removed from V and 5 bases from J, the gap between germline ends came to 17 bases. Germline CDR1 is SQVTM and CDR2 is ANQGSEA. CDR3 coding DNA: TGCAGCGTTGGCTCCAGGCAGGGTTGGACCGGGGAGCTGTTTTTT. Amino acid sequence: CSVGSRQGWTGELFF.

The rearrangement links TRBV29-1 to TRBJ2-7, with D maybe TRBD2 (6 bases). CDR1 is SQVTM, CDR2 ANQGSEA, per germline. V lost 6 bases and J lost 0, with 12 bases in between. This CDR3 region has 13 residues. The DNA for the CDR3 is TGCAGCGTCGTCCGGGACTCCTCCTACGAGCAGTACTTC. This encodes CSVVRDSSYEQYF.

The gene calls are TRBV5-6 and TRBJ2-7; 10 bases line up with TRBD2. This CDR3 comprises 17 residues. V lost 4 bases and J lost 7; bases outside the gene matches: 17. From germline, CDR1 is SGHDT and CDR2 YYEEEE. This CDR3 reads CASSPSSGRAVSGEQYF. Written as DNA, the CDR3 is TGTGCCAGCAGCCCCTCGAGCGGGAGGGCCGTTTCGGGGGAGCAGTACTTC.

The V gene is TRBV27, the J gene TRBJ2-3; D perhaps matches TRBD2 (6 bases). The CDR3 is 16 residues long. V shed 5 bases and J shed 3 bases, with 18 bases lying between them. From germline, CDR1 is MNHEY and CDR2 SMNVEV (reference sequence). The CDR3 coding sequence is TGTGCCAGCAGTGTTACGGCGGGACGGGCTACAGATACGCAGTATTTT. Protein: CASSVTAGRATDTQYF.